This TCR beta chain derives from a study of long-term antiretroviral therapy in people with HIV. About this clone itself: What it recognizes is unknown.

Study outcomes and limitations: Post-ART, diversity grew, though it stayed under transplant donor control levels.

Held in samples before DNA extraction were about 0.85-11 million cryopreserved PBMC. V lost 5 bases, J lost 5 bases, and 13 bases lay in between. The CDR3 runs to 14 residues. The germline gives CDR1 SGHTA, CDR2 FQGNSA. Runs used v3.0 of the immunoSEQ assay and were done at survey level. Data came from immunoSEQ multiplex PCR; TCRdb stores just in-frame clones and leaves some out. The sample yields 30,000 or so clones, around 89% seen once. This clonotype was obtained from a woman under 30 with HIV. The chain couples TRBV7-2 to TRBJ2-1; D possibly corresponds to TRBD2 (5 bases). The sample here was unsorted PBMCs, taken 0.5 years after starting antiretroviral therapy. Written as DNA, the CDR3 is TGTGCCAGCAGCCTTGGGCTAGCTAACAATGAGCAGTTCTTC. Its protein product is CASSLGLANNEQFF.